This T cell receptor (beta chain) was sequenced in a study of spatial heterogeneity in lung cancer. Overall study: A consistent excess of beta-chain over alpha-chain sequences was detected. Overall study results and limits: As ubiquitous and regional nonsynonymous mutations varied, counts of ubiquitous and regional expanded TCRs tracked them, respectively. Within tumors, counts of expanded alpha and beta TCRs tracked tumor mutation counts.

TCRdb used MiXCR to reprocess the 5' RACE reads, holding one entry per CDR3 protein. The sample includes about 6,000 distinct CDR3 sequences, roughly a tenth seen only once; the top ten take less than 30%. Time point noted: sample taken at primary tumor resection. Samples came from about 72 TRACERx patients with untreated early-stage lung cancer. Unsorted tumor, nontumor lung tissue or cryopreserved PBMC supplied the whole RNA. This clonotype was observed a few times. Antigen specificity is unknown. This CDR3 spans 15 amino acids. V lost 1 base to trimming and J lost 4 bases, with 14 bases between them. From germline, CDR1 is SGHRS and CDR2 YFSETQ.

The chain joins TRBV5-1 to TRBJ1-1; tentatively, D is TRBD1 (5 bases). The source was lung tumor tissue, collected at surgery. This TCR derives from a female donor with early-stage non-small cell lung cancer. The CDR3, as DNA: TGCGCCAGCAGCTTGCAAAGAGGGGTTGCCACTGAAGCTTTCTTT. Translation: CASSLQRGVATEAFF.